This record covers a single T cell receptor beta chain. Its antigen remains unknown. The data were obtained in a study of cytomegalovirus exposure and HLA in healthy donors. Study findings and constraints: Reports described diagnosis of cytomegalovirus status by the classifier as highly specific and sensitive.

The germline V and J ends were trimmed by 3 bases and 4 bases, with 9 bases remaining between them. The CDR3 spans 13 residues. Germline V gives CDR1 MNHNS, CDR2 SASEGT. Assay used: immunoSEQ multiplex PCR; TCRdb lists only in-frame clones, some missing. This sample has about 140,000 clones, with approximately 86% found just once. The clonotype comes from a woman under 30 in good health and CMV-seropositive. What was sequenced was PBMCs. This rearrangement joins TRBV6-1 to TRBJ1-2; D unclear. The CDR3 loop reads CASSDPGIYGYTF. For the CDR3, the DNA is TGTGCCAGCAGTGATCCCGGGATCTATGGCTACACCTTC.